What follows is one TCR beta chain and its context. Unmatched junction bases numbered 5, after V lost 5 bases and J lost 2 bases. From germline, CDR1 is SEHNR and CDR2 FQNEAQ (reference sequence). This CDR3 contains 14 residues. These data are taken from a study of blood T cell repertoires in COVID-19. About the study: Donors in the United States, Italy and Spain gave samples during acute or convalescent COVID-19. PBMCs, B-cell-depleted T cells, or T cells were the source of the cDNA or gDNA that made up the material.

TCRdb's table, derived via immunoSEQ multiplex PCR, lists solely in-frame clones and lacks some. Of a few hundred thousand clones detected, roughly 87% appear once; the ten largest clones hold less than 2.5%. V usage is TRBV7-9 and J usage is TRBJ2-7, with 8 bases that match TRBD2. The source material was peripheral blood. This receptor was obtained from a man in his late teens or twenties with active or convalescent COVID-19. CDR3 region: CASSTGGLPYEQYF. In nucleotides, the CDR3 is TGTGCCAGCAGCACGGGAGGGCTGCCCTACGAGCAGTACTTC.